This TCR beta chain was captured in a study of shared clonotypes between healthy human individuals. Methods used by the authors: ImmunoSEQ junction-only sequences lacked quality scores, so their filtering differed. Libraries were prepared by immunoSEQ multiplex PCR; TCRdb keeps only in-frame clonotypes and omits some of them. V and J calls and clone size are as listed in that table; D and trimming were resolved from the DNA. The sample carries fewer than 600,000 clones, roughly three quarters recorded once. The TCR comes from a middle-aged woman in good health. Some clones in this sample may be carry-over from other donors' samples. What was sequenced was PBMCs.

DNA of the CDR3: TGTGCCAGCAGGAGGTCAGGGTCGGATCAGCCCCAGCATTTT. As protein: CASRRSGSDQPQHF. This sequence joins TRBV6-1 and TRBJ1-5, with D possibly TRBD1 on 5 matching bases. Germline CDR1 MNHNS, CDR2 SASEGT. The CDR3 is 14 amino acids. V was clipped by 6 bases and J by 5 bases, with 14 bases between them.